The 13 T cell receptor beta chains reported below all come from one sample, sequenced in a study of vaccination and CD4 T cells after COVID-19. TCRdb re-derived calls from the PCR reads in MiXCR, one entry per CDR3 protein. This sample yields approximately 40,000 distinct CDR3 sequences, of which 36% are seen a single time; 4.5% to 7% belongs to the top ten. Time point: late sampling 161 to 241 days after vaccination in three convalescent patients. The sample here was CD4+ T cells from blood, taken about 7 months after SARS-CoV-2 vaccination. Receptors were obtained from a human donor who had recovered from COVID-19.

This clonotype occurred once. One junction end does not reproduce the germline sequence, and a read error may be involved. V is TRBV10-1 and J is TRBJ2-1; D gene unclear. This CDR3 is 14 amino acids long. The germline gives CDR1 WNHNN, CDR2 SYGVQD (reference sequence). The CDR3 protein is CASSQSRVYNEQFF. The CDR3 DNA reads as TGCGCCAGCAGTCAGTCGCGCGTTTACAATGAGCAGTTCTTC.

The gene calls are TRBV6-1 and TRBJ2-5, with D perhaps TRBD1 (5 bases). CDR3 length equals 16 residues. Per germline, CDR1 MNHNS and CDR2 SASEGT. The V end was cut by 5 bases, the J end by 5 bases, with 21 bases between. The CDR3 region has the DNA TGTGCCAGCAGTCCCATTCTTGCCTGGGGCTTGGAGACCCAGTACTTC. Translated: CASSPILAWGLETQYF.

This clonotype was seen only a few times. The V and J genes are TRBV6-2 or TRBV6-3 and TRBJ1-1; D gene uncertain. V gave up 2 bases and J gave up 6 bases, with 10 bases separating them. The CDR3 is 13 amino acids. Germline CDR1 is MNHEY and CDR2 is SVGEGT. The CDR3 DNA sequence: TGTGCCAGCAGTTACGATGAAGCGTCTGAAGCTTTCTTT. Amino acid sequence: CASSYDEASEAFF.

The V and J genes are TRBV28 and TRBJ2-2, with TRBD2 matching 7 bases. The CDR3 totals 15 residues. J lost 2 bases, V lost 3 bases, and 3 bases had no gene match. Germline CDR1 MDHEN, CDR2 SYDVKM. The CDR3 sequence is CASSLGGRNTGELFF. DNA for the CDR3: TGTGCCAGCAGTTTGGGGGGGAGAAACACCGGGGAGCTGTTTTTT.

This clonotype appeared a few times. The CDR3 sequence is CAISEPEREGLGETQYF. DNA of the CDR3: TGTGCCATCAGTGAGCCAGAGCGGGAGGGCCTCGGAGAGACCCAGTACTTC. The gene calls are TRBV10-3 and TRBJ2-5; 10 positions agree with TRBD2. This CDR3 has 17 amino acids. The J segment lost 4 bases and the V segment lost 2 bases, leaving 10 bases of the junction unmatched. CDR1 and CDR2 (germline): ENHRY, SYGVKD.

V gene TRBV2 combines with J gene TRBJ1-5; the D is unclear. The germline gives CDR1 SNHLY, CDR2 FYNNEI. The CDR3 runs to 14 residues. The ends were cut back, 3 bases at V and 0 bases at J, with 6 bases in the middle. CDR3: CASSDVLSNQPQHF. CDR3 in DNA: TGTGCCAGCAGTGACGTCCTTAGCAATCAGCCCCAGCATTTT.

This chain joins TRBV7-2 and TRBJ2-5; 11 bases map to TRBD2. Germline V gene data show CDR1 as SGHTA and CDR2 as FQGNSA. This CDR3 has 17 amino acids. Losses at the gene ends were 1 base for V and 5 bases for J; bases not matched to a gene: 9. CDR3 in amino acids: CASSLVFSLAGGETQYF. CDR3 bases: TGTGCCAGCAGCTTAGTGTTCTCTCTAGCGGGAGGTGAGACCCAGTACTTC.

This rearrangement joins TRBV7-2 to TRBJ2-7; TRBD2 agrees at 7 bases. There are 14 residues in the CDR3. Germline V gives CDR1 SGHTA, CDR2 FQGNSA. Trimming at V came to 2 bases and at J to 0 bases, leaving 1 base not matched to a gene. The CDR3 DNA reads TGTGCCAGCAGCTTATCTAGCGGCTCCTACGAGCAGTACTTC. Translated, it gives CASSLSSGSYEQYF.

The CDR3, as DNA: TGTGCCAGCAGTTTGACAGGGAACTCCTACGAGCAGTACTTC. The encoded protein is CASSLTGNSYEQYF. This sequence joins TRBV28 and TRBJ2-7; 7 bases match TRBD1. V dropped 3 bases and J dropped 0; count of bases not matched to a gene: 2. The CDR3 length is 14 residues. Germline loops: CDR1 MDHEN, CDR2 SYDVKM.

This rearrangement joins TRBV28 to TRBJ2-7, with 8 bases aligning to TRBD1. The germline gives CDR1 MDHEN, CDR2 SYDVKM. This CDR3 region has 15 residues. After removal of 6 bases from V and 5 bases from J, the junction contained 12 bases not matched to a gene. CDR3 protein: CASSPRTGRADEQYF. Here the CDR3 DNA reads TGTGCCAGCAGCCCCAGGACAGGGCGCGCCGACGAGCAGTACTTC.

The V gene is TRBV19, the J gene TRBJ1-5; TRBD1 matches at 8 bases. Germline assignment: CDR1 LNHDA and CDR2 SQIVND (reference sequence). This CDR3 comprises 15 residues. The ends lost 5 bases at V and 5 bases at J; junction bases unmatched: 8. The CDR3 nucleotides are TGTGCCAGTAGTTATGGGACAGGCTTTTATCAGCCCCAGCATTTT. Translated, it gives CASSYGTGFYQPQHF.

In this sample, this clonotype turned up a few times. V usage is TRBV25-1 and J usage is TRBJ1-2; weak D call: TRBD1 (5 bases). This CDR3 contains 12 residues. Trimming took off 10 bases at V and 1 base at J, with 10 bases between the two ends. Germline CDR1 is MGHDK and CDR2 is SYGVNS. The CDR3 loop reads CATDGGNYGYTF. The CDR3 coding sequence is TGTGCCACCGACGGGGGTAACTATGGCTACACCTTC.

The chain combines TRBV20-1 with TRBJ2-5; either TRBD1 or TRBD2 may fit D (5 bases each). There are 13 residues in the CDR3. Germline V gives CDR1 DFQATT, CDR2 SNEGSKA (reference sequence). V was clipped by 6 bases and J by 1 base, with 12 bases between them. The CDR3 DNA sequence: TGCAGTGCAGCATCGGGGCCCCAAGAGACCCAGTACTTC. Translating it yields CSAASGPQETQYF.